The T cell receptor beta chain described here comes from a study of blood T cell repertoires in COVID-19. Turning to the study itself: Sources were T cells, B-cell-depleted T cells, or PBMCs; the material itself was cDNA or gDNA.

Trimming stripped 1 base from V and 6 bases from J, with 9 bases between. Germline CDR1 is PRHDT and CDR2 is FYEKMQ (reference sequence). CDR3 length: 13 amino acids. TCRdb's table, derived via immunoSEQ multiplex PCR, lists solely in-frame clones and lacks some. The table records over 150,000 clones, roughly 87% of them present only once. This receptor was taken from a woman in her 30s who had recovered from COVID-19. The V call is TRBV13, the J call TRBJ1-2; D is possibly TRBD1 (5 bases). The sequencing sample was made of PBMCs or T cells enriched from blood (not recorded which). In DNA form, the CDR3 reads TGTGCCAGCAGCTTAGTTTGGGGCCATGGCTACACCTTC. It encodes CASSLVWGHGYTF.